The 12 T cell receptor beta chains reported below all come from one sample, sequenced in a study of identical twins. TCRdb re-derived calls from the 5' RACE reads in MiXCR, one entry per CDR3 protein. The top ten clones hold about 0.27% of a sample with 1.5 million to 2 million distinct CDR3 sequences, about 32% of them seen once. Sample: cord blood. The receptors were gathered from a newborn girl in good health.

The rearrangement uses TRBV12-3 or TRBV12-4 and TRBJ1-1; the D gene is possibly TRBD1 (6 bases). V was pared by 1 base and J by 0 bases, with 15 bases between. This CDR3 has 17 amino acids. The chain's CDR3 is CASSLGARRQVNTEAFF. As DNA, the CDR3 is TGTGCCAGCAGTTTAGGAGCAAGACGACAGGTGAACACTGAAGCTTTCTTT.

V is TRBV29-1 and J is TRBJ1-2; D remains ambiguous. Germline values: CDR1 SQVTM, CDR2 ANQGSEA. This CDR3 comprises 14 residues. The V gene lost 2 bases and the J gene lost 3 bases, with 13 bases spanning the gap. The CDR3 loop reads CSVETDFLDYGYTF. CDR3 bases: TGCAGCGTTGAAACGGACTTCCTGGACTATGGCTACACCTTC.

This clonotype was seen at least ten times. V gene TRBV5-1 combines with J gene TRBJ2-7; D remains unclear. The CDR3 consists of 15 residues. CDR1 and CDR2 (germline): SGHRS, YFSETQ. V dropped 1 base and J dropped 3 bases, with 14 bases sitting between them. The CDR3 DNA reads TGCGCCAGCAGCTTGACCAGCGCCCTGCTCTACGAGCAGTACTTC. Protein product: CASSLTSALLYEQYF.

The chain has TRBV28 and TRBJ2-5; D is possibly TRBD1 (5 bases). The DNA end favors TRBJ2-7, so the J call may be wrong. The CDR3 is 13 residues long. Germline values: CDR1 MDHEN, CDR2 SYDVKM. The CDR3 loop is CASSQPRAVEQYF. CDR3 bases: TGTGCCAGCAGCCAACCCAGGGCAGTCGAGCAGTACTTC.

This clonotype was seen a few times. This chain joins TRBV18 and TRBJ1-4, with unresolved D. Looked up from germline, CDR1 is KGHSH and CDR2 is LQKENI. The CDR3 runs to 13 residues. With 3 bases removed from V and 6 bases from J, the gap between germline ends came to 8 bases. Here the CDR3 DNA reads TGTGCCAGCTCACCGGGATTAGATGAAAAACTGTTTTTT. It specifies CASSPGLDEKLFF. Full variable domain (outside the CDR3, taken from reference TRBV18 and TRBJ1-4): NAGVMQNPRHLVRRRGQEARLRCSPMKGHSHVYWYRQLPEEGLKFMVYLQKENIIDESGMPKERFSAEFPKEGPSILRIQQVVRGDSAAYFCASSPGLDEKLFFGSGTQLSVL.

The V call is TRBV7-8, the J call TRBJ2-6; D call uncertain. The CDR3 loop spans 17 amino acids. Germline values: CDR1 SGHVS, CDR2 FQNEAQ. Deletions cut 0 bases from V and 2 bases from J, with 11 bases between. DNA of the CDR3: TGTGCCAGCAGCTTAGCTACTCTCGTCCCTGGGGCCAACGTCCTGACTTTC. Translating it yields CASSLATLVPGANVLTF.

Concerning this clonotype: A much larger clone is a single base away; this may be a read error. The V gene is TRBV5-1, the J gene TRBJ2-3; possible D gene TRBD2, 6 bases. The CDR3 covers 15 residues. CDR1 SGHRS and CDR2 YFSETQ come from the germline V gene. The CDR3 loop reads CASNPTGGVTDTRYF. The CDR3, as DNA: TGCGCCAGCAATCCAACAGGCGGGGTCACAGATACGCGGTATTTT. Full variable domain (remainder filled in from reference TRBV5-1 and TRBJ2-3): KAGVTQTPRYLIKTRGQQVTLSCSPISGHRSVSWYQQTPGQGLQFLFEYFSETQRNKGNFPGRFSGRQFSNSRSEMNVSTLELGDSALYLCASNPTGGVTDTRYFGPGTRLTVL.

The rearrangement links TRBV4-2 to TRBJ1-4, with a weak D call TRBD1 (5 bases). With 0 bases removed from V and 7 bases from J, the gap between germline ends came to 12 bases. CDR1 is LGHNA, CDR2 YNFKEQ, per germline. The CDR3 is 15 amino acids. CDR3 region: CASSQDQSRVEKLFF. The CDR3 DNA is TGTGCCAGCAGCCAAGATCAGTCCAGGGTTGAAAAACTGTTTTTT.

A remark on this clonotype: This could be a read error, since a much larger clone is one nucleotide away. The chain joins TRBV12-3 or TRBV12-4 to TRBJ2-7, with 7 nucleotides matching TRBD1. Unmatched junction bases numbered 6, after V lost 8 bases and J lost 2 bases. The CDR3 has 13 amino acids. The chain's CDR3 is CASGTTGTYEQYF. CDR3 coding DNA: TGTGCCAGCGGGACGACAGGGACCTACGAGCAGTACTTC.

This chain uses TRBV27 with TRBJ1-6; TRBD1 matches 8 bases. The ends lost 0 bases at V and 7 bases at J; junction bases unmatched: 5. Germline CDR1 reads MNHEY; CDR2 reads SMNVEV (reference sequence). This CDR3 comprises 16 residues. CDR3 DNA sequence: TGTGCCAGCAGTTTATCCTACAGGGGGAGGAATTCACCCCTCCACTTT. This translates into CASSLSYRGRNSPLHF.

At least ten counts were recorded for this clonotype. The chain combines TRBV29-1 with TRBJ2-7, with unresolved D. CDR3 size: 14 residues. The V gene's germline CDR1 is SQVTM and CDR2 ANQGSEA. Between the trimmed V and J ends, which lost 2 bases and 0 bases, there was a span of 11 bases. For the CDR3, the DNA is TGCAGCGTTGAAAACCCGCAGACCTCCTACGAGCAGTACTTC. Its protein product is CSVENPQTSYEQYF.

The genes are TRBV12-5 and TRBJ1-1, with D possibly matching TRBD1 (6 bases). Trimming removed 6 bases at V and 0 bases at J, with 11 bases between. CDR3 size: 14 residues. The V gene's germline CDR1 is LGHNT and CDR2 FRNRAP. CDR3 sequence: CASGSQGLNTEAFF. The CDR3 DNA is TGTGCTAGTGGATCTCAGGGGCTGAACACTGAAGCTTTCTTT.